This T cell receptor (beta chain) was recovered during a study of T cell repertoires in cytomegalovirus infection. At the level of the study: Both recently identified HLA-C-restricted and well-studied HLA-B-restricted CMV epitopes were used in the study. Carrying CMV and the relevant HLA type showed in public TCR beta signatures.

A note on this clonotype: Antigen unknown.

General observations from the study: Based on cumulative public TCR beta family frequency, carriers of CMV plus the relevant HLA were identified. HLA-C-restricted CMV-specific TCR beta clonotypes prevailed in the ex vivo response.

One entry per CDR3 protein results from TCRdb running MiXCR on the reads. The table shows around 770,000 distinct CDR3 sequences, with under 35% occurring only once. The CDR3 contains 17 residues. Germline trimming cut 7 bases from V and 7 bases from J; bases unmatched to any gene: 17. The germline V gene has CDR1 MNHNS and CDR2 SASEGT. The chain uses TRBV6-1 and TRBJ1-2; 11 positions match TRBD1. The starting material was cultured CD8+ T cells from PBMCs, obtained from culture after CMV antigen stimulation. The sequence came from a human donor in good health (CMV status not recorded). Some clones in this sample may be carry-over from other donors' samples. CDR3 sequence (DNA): TGTGCCAGCAATATATGGACCCGGGACAGGGGGAATGGTGGCTACACCTTC. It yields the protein CASNIWTRDRGNGGYTF.